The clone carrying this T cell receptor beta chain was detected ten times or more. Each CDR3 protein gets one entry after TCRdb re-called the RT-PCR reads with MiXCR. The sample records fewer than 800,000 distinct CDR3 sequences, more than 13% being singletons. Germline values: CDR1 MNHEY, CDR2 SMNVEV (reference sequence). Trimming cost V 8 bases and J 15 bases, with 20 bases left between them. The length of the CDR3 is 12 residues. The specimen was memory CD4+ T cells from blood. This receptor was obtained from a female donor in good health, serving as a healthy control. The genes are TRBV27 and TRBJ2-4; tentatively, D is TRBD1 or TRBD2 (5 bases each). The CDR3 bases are TGTGCCAGCCTAGCCCGGGGCACGAAAGTGTACTTC. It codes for CASLARGTKVYF.